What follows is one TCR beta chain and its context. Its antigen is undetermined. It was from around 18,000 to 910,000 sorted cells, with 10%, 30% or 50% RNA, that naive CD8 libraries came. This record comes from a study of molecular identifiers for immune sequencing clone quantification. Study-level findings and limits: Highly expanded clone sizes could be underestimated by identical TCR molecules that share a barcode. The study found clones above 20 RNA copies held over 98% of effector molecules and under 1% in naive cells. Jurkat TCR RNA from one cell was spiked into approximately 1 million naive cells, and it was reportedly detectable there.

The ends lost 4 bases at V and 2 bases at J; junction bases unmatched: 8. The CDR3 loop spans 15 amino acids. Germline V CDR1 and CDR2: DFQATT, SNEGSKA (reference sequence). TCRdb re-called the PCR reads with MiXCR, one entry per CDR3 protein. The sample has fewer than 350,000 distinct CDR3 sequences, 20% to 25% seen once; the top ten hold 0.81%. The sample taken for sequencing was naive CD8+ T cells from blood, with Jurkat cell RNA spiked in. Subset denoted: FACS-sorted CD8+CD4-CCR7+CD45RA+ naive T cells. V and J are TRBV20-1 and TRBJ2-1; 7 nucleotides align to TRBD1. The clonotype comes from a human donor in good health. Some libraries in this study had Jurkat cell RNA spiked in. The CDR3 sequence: CSAKGNRGTYNEQFF. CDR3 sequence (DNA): TGCAGTGCTAAAGGGAACAGGGGCACCTACAATGAGCAGTTCTTC.